Following are 27 T cell receptor beta chains from one sample sequenced in a study of CXCR3-negative and CXCR3-positive naive CD8 T cells (dated by TCRdb to about 2019). The instrument was a NextSeq 550. The Human TCR Profiling Kit (MiLaboratory) was used to make UMI-labeled 5' RACE TRB cDNA libraries. TCRdb reprocessed the reads, so every CDR3 protein sequence counts as one entry and DNA is not shown. The sample's clone listing holds about 80,000 distinct CDR3 sequences. Together, the top ten hold 1.5% to 2% of the sample. The sequencing sample was made of naive CXCR3- CD8+ T cells from blood. According to the study, the label for this sample's cell subset or site signals: CD45RO-CCR7+CD27+CD95- naive CD8+ T cells lacking CXCR3 (TNR3-). Receptor source: a human donor in good health. Some clones in this sample may be carry-over from other donors' samples.

This rearrangement joins TRBV7-9 to TRBJ2-5; no DNA is available, so the TRBD1 call from TCRdb remains unchecked. From germline, CDR1 is SEHNR and CDR2 FQNEAQ (reference sequence). This CDR3 spans 13 amino acids. The chain's CDR3 is CASSLRGGETQYF.

The rearrangement uses TRBV7-6 and TRBJ2-1; the D gene TCRdb calls, TRBD1, cannot be checked with no DNA. CDR3 length: 15 amino acids. Per germline, CDR1 SGHVS and CDR2 FNYEAQ. CDR3 sequence reads: CASSAVGQGAWEQFF.

This chain connects TRBV7-3 to TRBJ1-6. Germline-derived CDR1 and CDR2 are SGHTA and FQGTGA. This CDR3 has 14 amino acids. The CDR3 reads CASGYSSPNSPLHF.

The chain has TRBV6-6 and TRBJ2-7. Germline lookup yields CDR1 MNHNY and CDR2 SVGAGI (reference sequence). The CDR3 has 16 residues. The CDR3 protein is CASSYSPADSSYEQYF.

The chain recombines TRBV12-3 or TRBV12-4 with TRBJ2-1; as DNA is missing, the TRBD2 call by TCRdb cannot be tested. This CDR3 spans 17 amino acids. This CDR3 reads CASSPQEAGIDYNEQFF.

The genes are TRBV29-1 and TRBJ2-3; TCRdb's D call of TRBD2 is untestable without DNA. This CDR3 has 13 amino acids. CDR1 SQVTM and CDR2 ANQGSEA come from the germline V gene. The CDR3 here is CSQVGGRDHTQYF.

The chain couples TRBV6-5 to TRBJ2-4; TCRdb outputs TRBD1, but without DNA this stays unchecked. This CDR3 has 16 amino acids. CDR1 and CDR2 (germline): MNHEY, SVGAGI. Here the CDR3 reads CASSASGVMTKNIQYF.

The V call is TRBV13, the J call TRBJ1-2. The CDR3 has 14 amino acids. Per the germline V gene, CDR1 is PRHDT and CDR2 is FYEKMQ (reference sequence). The CDR3 loop is CASSLEGLHYGYTF. The variable domain in full, completed from reference TRBV13 and TRBJ1-2, reads AAGVIQSPRHLIKEKRETATLKCYPIPRHDTVYWYQQGPGQDPQFLISFYEKMQSDKGSIPDRFSAQQFSDYHSELNMSSLELGDSALYFCASSLEGLHYGYTFGSGTRLTVV.

The chain joins TRBV7-6 to TRBJ2-1. Germline V gene sequence: CDR1 SGHVS, CDR2 FNYEAQ. CDR3 size: 15 residues. This CDR3 is CASSSEQTSYNEQFF.

The J gene is TRBJ1-6, the V gene TRBV7-9; TCRdb's assignment of TRBD1 cannot be checked, as there is no DNA. Per germline, CDR1 SEHNR and CDR2 FQNEAQ (reference sequence). The CDR3 has 13 amino acids. This CDR3 reads CASEGTDNSPLHF.

The rearrangement joins TRBV29-1 to TRBJ1-1; the TRBD1 assignment by TCRdb is unverifiable without DNA. This CDR3 has 14 amino acids. Per the germline V gene, CDR1 is SQVTM and CDR2 is ANQGSEA. CDR3 loop: CSVEGGGGKTEAFF.

The chain uses TRBV29-1 and TRBJ2-7; TCRdb reports TRBD1, a call that lacks DNA to check it against. In germline, CDR1 is SQVTM, CDR2 ANQGSEA. The length of the CDR3 is 13 residues. The CDR3 here is CSVEDQDRGEQYF.

V is TRBV5-1 and J is TRBJ2-4; the D gene TCRdb calls, TRBD1, cannot be checked with no DNA. CDR1 is SGHRS, CDR2 YFSETQ, per germline. The CDR3 runs 16 residues. The CDR3 here is CASSLVFGGRKNIQYF.

The chain employs TRBV7-9 and TRBJ2-5; TCRdb lists TRBD1, though no DNA is available to test this call. The CDR3 totals 16 residues. Germline V gene sequence: CDR1 SEHNR, CDR2 FQNEAQ (reference sequence). CDR3 in amino acids: CASSATQGPNQETQYF.

The V gene is TRBV10-1, the J gene TRBJ2-7; TCRdb proposes TRBD1, but this gene call is untestable without DNA. The germline CDR1 and CDR2 sequences are WNHNN and SYGVQD (reference sequence). The CDR3 runs to 14 residues. The CDR3 reads CASSPTGSPYEQYF.

The chain recombines TRBV7-9 with TRBJ2-3; TCRdb gives TRBD1 as the D gene, but with no DNA this cannot be confirmed. The CDR3 covers 13 residues. Germline values: CDR1 SEHNR, CDR2 FQNEAQ (reference sequence). The CDR3 loop is CASSPGSTDTQYF.

The chain couples TRBV9 to TRBJ2-3. Germline V gene sequence: CDR1 SGDLS, CDR2 YYNGEE. The CDR3 covers 13 residues. CDR3 sequence reads: CASSVWVGDTQYF.

This chain links TRBV12-5 with TRBJ2-2; TCRdb names TRBD1, which stays unverified in the absence of DNA. Germline CDR1 reads LGHNT; CDR2 reads FRNRAP. The CDR3 is made up of 16 amino acids. The chain's CDR3 is CASGLDPGGFPGELFF.

The chain has TRBV28 and TRBJ2-3; as DNA is missing, the TRBD2 call by TCRdb cannot be tested. This CDR3 contains 16 residues. Germline-derived CDR1 and CDR2 are MDHEN and SYDVKM. CDR3 sequence reads: CASSELAGGFTDTQYF.

The chain employs TRBV4-3 and TRBJ2-1; TCRdb outputs TRBD2, but without DNA this stays unchecked. Germline V gene lookup returns CDR1 LGHNA and CDR2 YSLEER. The CDR3 sequence is 15 residues long. CDR3 sequence: CASSQELAGGPRLFF.

The V call is TRBV9, the J call TRBJ2-3. Germline V gene sequence: CDR1 SGDLS, CDR2 YYNGEE. CDR3 length: 12 amino acids. CDR3 residues: CASSASTDTQYF.

The rearrangement uses TRBV7-9 and TRBJ1-2; TCRdb picks TRBD1, but there is no DNA to check that call. Germline V gives CDR1 SEHNR, CDR2 FQNEAQ (reference sequence). The CDR3 contains 14 residues. The CDR3 loop is CASSLRTGQSGYTF.

The chain is built from TRBV9 and TRBJ2-1; TCRdb lists TRBD1, though no DNA is available to test this call. From germline, CDR1 is SGDLS and CDR2 YYNGEE. The CDR3 has 15 residues. The chain's CDR3 is CASTTDGGPNNEQFF.

CDR3 sequence reads: CASSPNMGIQYF. The rearrangement links TRBV7-9 to TRBJ2-4. The CDR3 length is 12 residues. The germline CDR1 and CDR2 sequences are SEHNR and FQNEAQ (reference sequence).

J is TRBJ2-1 and V is TRBV29-1; lacking DNA, the TRBD1 call made by TCRdb goes unchecked. Looked up from germline, CDR1 is SQVTM and CDR2 is ANQGSEA. The CDR3 totals 11 residues. The CDR3 region is CSVDGQGGQFF.

J is TRBJ1-2 and V is TRBV12-3 or TRBV12-4; checking the TCRdb D call of TRBD1 is not possible without DNA. This CDR3 region has 14 residues. The CDR3 region is CASRAEGQHYGYTF.

The chain uses TRBV5-4 and TRBJ2-1; the TRBD2 assignment by TCRdb is unverifiable without DNA. The germline CDR1 and CDR2 sequences are SGHNT and YYREEE (reference sequence). The CDR3 is 14 residues long. CDR3 sequence: CASSLGLGYNEQFF.